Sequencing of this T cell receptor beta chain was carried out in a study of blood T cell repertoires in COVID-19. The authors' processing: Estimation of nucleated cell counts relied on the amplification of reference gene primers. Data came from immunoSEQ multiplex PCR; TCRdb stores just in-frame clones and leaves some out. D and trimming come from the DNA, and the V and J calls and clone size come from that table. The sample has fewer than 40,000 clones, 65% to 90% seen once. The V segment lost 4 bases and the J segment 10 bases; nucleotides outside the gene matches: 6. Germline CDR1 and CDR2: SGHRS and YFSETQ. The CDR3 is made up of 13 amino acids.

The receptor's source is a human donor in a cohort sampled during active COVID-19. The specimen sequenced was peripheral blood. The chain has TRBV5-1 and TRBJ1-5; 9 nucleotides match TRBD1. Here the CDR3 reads CASSAGQGAPQHF. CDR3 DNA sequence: TGCGCCAGCAGCGCGGGACAGGGAGCACCCCAGCATTTT.